This TCR beta chain was retrieved from a study of T cells in Graves' hyperthyroidism and ophthalmopathy (dated by TCRdb to about 2019). About the study as a whole: Peripheral blood was collected at initial diagnosis, before any treatment. TCR V-J signatures able to tell the groups apart were searched for in a discovery cohort of 95 or so patients, of whom more than 40 had Graves' ophthalmopathy and roughly 57 had stable Graves' hyperthyroidism. Prospective prediction of ophthalmopathy was tested in an independent validation cohort consisting of fewer than 20 hyperthyroidism patients and more than 15 patients who later progressed to ophthalmopathy. The roughly 91 discovery patients were randomly divided into training and test sets at a 7:3 ratio. In addition, the study compared T-cell repertoires in thyroid tissue and in blood from 6 or 7 Graves' hyperthyroidism patients. After blood sampling, hyperthyroidism patients were treated with methimazole at a starting dose of 30 mg daily, and ophthalmopathy patients were treated with high-dose intravenous methylprednisolone. According to the paper, TCR Vbeta CDR3 sequencing was carried out on more than 120 peripheral blood samples, which came from 40 to 45 ophthalmopathy, around 75 hyperthyroidism and roughly 17 progressor patients.

Stable Graves' hyperthyroidism was defined as no progression to ophthalmopathy during 18 months of follow-up. Hyperthyroidism patients were aged 18 to 65 years and newly diagnosed, with disease duration of less than 2 months. Exclusion was applied to patients with uncontrolled infections, other autoimmune diseases, pregnancy or lactation. Diagnoses were based on clinical symptoms, serum thyroxine and TRAb, thyroid ultrasound and orbital computed tomography. PBMCs were separated from approximately 9.9 ml of fresh peripheral blood using Ficoll-Paque density gradient centrifugation. Trizol reagent was used to extract total RNA, and RNA quality was then checked on an Agilent 2100 Bioanalyzer. From the cysteine up to the phenylalanine, the CDR3 has a length of 14 residues. Only CDR3 DNA remains: 42 bases, in frame from the first base. Germline trimming amounts to 2 bases on V and 11 bases on J, with 5 as the count of junction bases outside the gene matches. Sequences SNHLY (CDR1) and FYNNEI (CDR2) are obtained from the germline V gene.

About this clonotype: It lacks a known antigen. Per-base qualities were not stored, and no clone one base away is much larger.

The TCR beta CDR3 regions were amplified from RNA transcripts. For the first round of RT-PCR on the TCR CDR3, the HTBI primer set was used together with the Qiagen OneStep RT-PCR kit. Libraries were constructed in a second round of multiplex PCR, after which size selection and purification were performed. The libraries were sequenced on an Illumina HiSeq2000 using paired-end 100 bp reads. The original pipeline was this. SOAPnuke was used to process the raw data, with reads discarded if the reads contained adapters or uncalled bases, had a mean Phred below 15, or lacked an exact constant-primer or identifier match. High-quality paired reads were merged with COPE v1.2.5, and unique nucleotide sequences were defined as clonotypes. MiTCR v1.1 was used to align the clonotypes against IMGT TRBV, TRBD and TRBJ reference segments. Analysis was restricted to V-J combinations with a frequency above 0.0001, which covered roughly 99% of repertoires. A TCS score was defined as the ratio of F50 (clonal expansion) to E x V (chaos), with BLOSUM62-based TCRdist applied between CDR3 peptides within each V-J. Welch's t-statistics and random forest reduced roughly 530 V-J features to roughly 13, which were used in a naive Bayes classifier (R e1071). Thyroid-blood repertoire similarity was quantified with the Morisita-Horn index. Using fastp trimming at Q25 and MiXCR clonotype assembly, TCRdb reanalyzed the public sequencing data and kept in-frame beta chains. Records with the same CDR3 protein are collapsed into one entry carrying the most frequent genes and DNA. TCRdb, not the original authors, processed these V and J calls. The sample contains around 800,000 distinct CDR3 sequences, roughly 40% of them found a single time. The ten biggest clones cover 8% to 9% of the sample.

What the work shows at the level of the full study, not this receptor alone: Most expanded thyroid clonotypes (frequency above 0.001) were also detected in blood, a finding suggesting that blood repertoires may reflect thyroid immune responses. No statistical method was used to set the sample size in advance, and investigators knew the group allocation. In validation, the model predicted progression to ophthalmopathy a median of about 6.8 months before onset, with about 64% sensitivity and 72.22% specificity. A model built on a 13 V-J signature distinguished ophthalmopathy from stable hyperthyroidism, reaching around 87% sensitivity and around 81% specificity in cross-validation and 80%/75% in testing.

Recombination connected TRBV2 to TRBJ2-6; 8 central nucleotides agree with TRBD1. Sequenced: blood. This receptor was obtained from a young man with Graves' hyperthyroidism. The DNA sequence is given as TGTGCCAGCAGTGAACACAGGGGGACCTACGTCCTGACTTTC. Its protein reads: CASSEHRGTYVLTF. Reference TRBV2 and TRBJ2-6 proteins supply the regions before and after the CDR3; the full variable domain is: EPEVTQTPSHQVTQMGQEVILRCVPISNHLYFYWYRQILGQKVEFLVSFYNNEISEKSEIFDDQFSVERPDGSNFTLKIRSTKLEDSAMYFCASSEHRGTYVLTFGAGSRLTVL.